What follows are 27 T cell receptor beta chains derived from one specimen sequenced in a study of T cell responses to AZD1222 COVID-19 vaccine. Profiled with immunoSEQ multiplex PCR; TCRdb holds only in-frame clones, not every one. This sample has over 100,000 clones, with around 86% found just once. Material: peripheral blood, obtained on day 0 of AZD1222 vaccination. These receptor sequences come from an adult in good health.

CDR3 sequence: CASSQQLRYNEQFF. CDR3 in DNA: TGCGCCAGCAGCCAACAACTACGTTACAATGAGCAGTTCTTC. This chain connects TRBV4-3 to TRBJ2-1; no definite D call. This CDR3 has 14 amino acids. Trimming stripped 2 bases from V and 4 bases from J, with 9 bases between. CDR1 is LGHNA and CDR2 is YSLEER in the germline V gene.

This chain connects TRBV19 to TRBJ1-4, with TRBD1 as a possible D gene (5 bases). Germline loops: CDR1 LNHDA, CDR2 SQIVND (reference sequence). V lost 8 bases to trimming and J lost 7 bases, with 11 bases between them. This CDR3 is built from 12 residues. CDR3 sequence reads: CASRGRGEKLFF. For the CDR3, the DNA is TGTGCCAGTCGAGGGAGGGGTGAAAAACTGTTTTTT.

The DNA for the CDR3 is TGTGCCAGCAGCTTGGAAGGGGGCGCGGGCTACACCTTC. This sequence encodes CASSLEGGAGYTF. The chain carries TRBV7-2 and TRBJ1-2; 7 nucleotides line up with TRBD1. The J segment lost 8 bases and the V segment lost 3 bases, leaving 6 bases of the junction unmatched. Germline loops: CDR1 SGHTA, CDR2 FQGNSA. The CDR3 is 13 amino acids.

J is TRBJ2-2 and V is TRBV25-1, with D possibly matching TRBD1 (6 bases). The CDR3 totals 13 residues. Trimming took 6 bases from V and 3 from J, leaving 8 bases between them. Germline CDR1 and CDR2: MGHDK and SYGVNS. This CDR3 is CASSRTDTGELFF. The DNA for the CDR3 is TGTGCCAGCAGCCGGACAGACACCGGGGAGCTGTTTTTT.

V is TRBV7-3 and J is TRBJ2-5; 8 bases agree with TRBD2. This CDR3 region has 16 residues. J was trimmed by 5 bases and V by 0 bases; bases with no gene match: 8. CDR1 is SGHTA, CDR2 FQGTGA, per germline. The CDR3 DNA reads TGTGCCAGCAGCTTAACGGCGGCGGGGGGCCGGGAGACCCAGTACTTC. Amino acids: CASSLTAAGGRETQYF.

Concerning this clone: The sample has other DNA sequences that encode this CDR3 too. Here the CDR3 reads CASRQGGEKLFF. The DNA of the CDR3 is TGTGCCAGTCGGCAGGGTGGGGAAAAACTGTTTTTT. This chain uses TRBV28 with TRBJ1-4, with D possibly matching TRBD1 (5 bases). Germline-derived CDR1 and CDR2 are MDHEN and SYDVKM. The CDR3 has 12 amino acids. V was shortened by 9 bases and J by 8 bases, with 13 bases between the two germline ends.

This clone was picked up one time. V gene TRBV18 combines with J gene TRBJ1-2; 9 nucleotides align to TRBD1. The germline V gene has CDR1 KGHSH and CDR2 LQKENI. V lost 2 bases to trimming and J lost 5 bases; unmatched junction nucleotides: 18. This CDR3 contains 19 residues. The CDR3 sequence: CASSPSGGQGTDPIYGYTF. The CDR3 DNA follows: TGTGCCAGCTCACCATCTGGGGGACAGGGAACTGATCCCATATATGGCTACACCTTC.

This sequence joins TRBV19 and TRBJ1-1; unclear D gene. Germline CDR1 reads LNHDA; CDR2 reads SQIVND (reference sequence). This CDR3 is built from 13 residues. Trimming left V 5 bases short and J 0 bases short, with 7 bases between. The CDR3 coding sequence is TGTGCCAGTAGTGTATCCATGAACACTGAAGCTTTCTTT. This translates into CASSVSMNTEAFF. Complete variable domain (other parts from reference TRBV19 and TRBJ1-1): DGGITQSPKYLFRKEGQNVTLSCEQNLNHDAMYWYRQDPGQGLRLIYYSQIVNDFQKGDIAEGYSVSREKKESFPLTVTSAQKNPTAFYLCASSVSMNTEAFFGQGTRLTVV.

The chain employs TRBV4-2 and TRBJ2-1; D is perhaps TRBD2 (6 bases). Germline V gene lookup returns CDR1 LGHNA and CDR2 YNFKEQ. The germline V and J ends were trimmed by 0 bases and 7 bases, with 10 bases remaining between them. This CDR3 has 14 residues. The chain's CDR3 is CASSQDTSWNEQFF. CDR3 nucleotides: TGTGCCAGCAGCCAAGATACTAGCTGGAATGAGCAGTTCTTC.

The V call is TRBV5-1, the J call TRBJ1-2; D gene uncertain. V lost 2 bases and J lost 4, with 12 bases in between. Germline V lookup: CDR1 SGHRS, CDR2 YFSETQ. The CDR3 has 14 amino acids. The CDR3, as DNA: TGCGCCAGCAGCTTTGCCACGAGCTTCTATGGCTACACCTTC. Amino acid sequence: CASSFATSFYGYTF. The variable domain in full, completed from reference TRBV5-1 and TRBJ1-2, reads KAGVTQTPRYLIKTRGQQVTLSCSPISGHRSVSWYQQTPGQGLQFLFEYFSETQRNKGNFPGRFSGRQFSNSRSEMNVSTLELGDSALYLCASSFATSFYGYTFGSGTRLTVV.

The chain uses TRBV7-3 and TRBJ2-1; 8 bases are a match to TRBD1. The CDR3 contains 13 residues. CDR1 is SGHTA and CDR2 is FQGTGA in the germline V gene. The V segment lost 2 bases and the J segment 10 bases; nucleotides outside the gene matches: 4. CDR3 nucleotides: TGTGCCAGCAGCTTACAGGGGGCAGGGGAGCAGTTCTTC. As protein: CASSLQGAGEQFF.

This chain joins TRBV2 and TRBJ2-5, with 8 positions matching TRBD1. The junction had 9 bases not matched to a gene; V was cut back by 10 bases and J by 2 bases. The germline gives CDR1 SNHLY, CDR2 FYNNEI. CDR3 length: 14 residues. CDR3 nucleotides: TGTGCCAACCACTTGGACAGGGTGCAAGAGACCCAGTACTTC. Protein: CANHLDRVQETQYF.

This clone was counted between two and nine times. The chain joins TRBV19 to TRBJ2-1; 11 nucleotides align to TRBD2. V lost 8 bases and J lost 6; bases outside the gene matches: 6. The CDR3 sequence is 14 residues long. Germline assignment: CDR1 LNHDA and CDR2 SQIVND (reference sequence). In DNA form, the CDR3 reads TGTGCCAGTTATTATAGCGGGGGGGCCAATGAGCAGTTCTTC. Translating gives CASYYSGGANEQFF. Full variable domain (rest looked up from reference TRBV19 and TRBJ2-1): DGGITQSPKYLFRKEGQNVTLSCEQNLNHDAMYWYRQDPGQGLRLIYYSQIVNDFQKGDIAEGYSVSREKKESFPLTVTSAQKNPTAFYLCASYYSGGANEQFFGPGTRLTVL.

This chain uses TRBV6-2 or TRBV6-3 with TRBJ2-3; D gene uncertain. V lost 6 bases to trimming and J lost 2 bases, with 9 bases between them. CDR1 MNHEY and CDR2 SVGEGT come from the germline V gene. The CDR3 consists of 13 residues. CDR3 loop: CASSLRVTDTQYF. The CDR3 nucleotides read TGTGCCAGCAGCCTACGGGTCACAGATACGCAGTATTTT.

V usage is TRBV18 and J usage is TRBJ1-5; TRBD1 might be the D (5 bases). The V and J ends lost 6 bases and 7 bases respectively, with 19 bases between them. The CDR3 is 15 amino acids. Germline V gene sequence: CDR1 KGHSH, CDR2 LQKENI. The CDR3 DNA sequence: TGTGCCAGCTCCCGAGACCGAGGGGTCGGCCAGCCCCAGCATTTT. This translates into CASSRDRGVGQPQHF.

This chain joins TRBV10-1 and TRBJ1-1; TRBD1 matches at 9 bases. There are 14 residues in the CDR3. V shed 6 bases and J 3 bases; nucleotides not matched to a gene: 5. CDR1 and CDR2 from the germline V gene are WNHNN and SYGVQD (reference sequence). Here the CDR3 DNA reads TGCGCCAGCAGCCCGGGACAGGGATACACTGAAGCTTTCTTT. Translated, it gives CASSPGQGYTEAFF.

This clone was seen just once. The chain links TRBV4-1 to TRBJ1-5, with D possibly matching TRBD1 (5 bases). Trimming cost V 3 bases and J 6 bases, with 15 bases left between them. The CDR3 sequence is 15 residues long. The germline V gene has CDR1 MGHRA and CDR2 YSYEKL. The CDR3 loop is CASSHPGAEGQPQHF. DNA for the CDR3: TGCGCCAGCAGCCATCCCGGGGCCGAGGGTCAGCCCCAGCATTTT.

The chain uses TRBV19 and TRBJ1-2; D not resolved. The CDR3 totals 15 residues. The germline gives CDR1 LNHDA, CDR2 SQIVND (reference sequence). V lost 9 bases and J 5 bases, leaving 22 bases between the germline ends. CDR3 protein: CASNAPGAGLYGYTF. DNA of the CDR3: TGTGCCAGCAACGCACCCGGCGCGGGTCTATATGGCTACACCTTC.

V gene TRBV27 combines with J gene TRBJ1-2; 7 positions match TRBD1. V trimming: 0 bases; J trimming: 6 bases; junction bases outside the gene matches: 7. The CDR3 consists of 15 residues. The germline CDR1 and CDR2 sequences are MNHEY and SMNVEV (reference sequence). CDR3 loop: CASSLSQGGIDGYTF. In DNA form, the CDR3 reads TGTGCCAGCAGTTTATCGCAGGGGGGGATTGATGGCTACACCTTC.

This clone has just a few counts. The rearrangement joins TRBV5-1 to TRBJ2-5; TRBD1 aligns across 10 bases. Unmatched junction bases numbered 5, after V lost 4 bases and J lost 2 bases. The CDR3 covers 15 residues. Germline V gene sequence: CDR1 SGHRS, CDR2 YFSETQ. The CDR3 DNA sequence: TGCGCCAGCAGCCGGGACAGGGGTTCTCAAGAGACCCAGTACTTC. Translating it yields CASSRDRGSQETQYF.

This chain connects TRBV10-3 to TRBJ2-7, with TRBD2 identical over 12 bases. This CDR3 contains 12 residues. Germline loops: CDR1 ENHRY, CDR2 SYGVKD. V trimming: 9 bases; J trimming: 9 bases; junction bases outside the gene matches: 6. CDR3 region: CAIRTSGVMQYF. CDR3 nucleotide sequence: TGTGCCATACGGACTAGCGGGGTCATGCAGTACTTC.

The sample holds one count of this clone. The V gene is TRBV28, the J gene TRBJ2-5; maybe TRBD1 (6 bases). Trimming cost V 7 bases and J 7 bases, with 19 bases left between them. This CDR3 spans 14 amino acids. Per germline, CDR1 MDHEN and CDR2 SYDVKM. The CDR3 spells CASTPGTPPGTQYF. The CDR3 DNA reads as TGTGCCAGCACACCCGGGACACCTCCAGGGACCCAGTACTTC. Looking up the rest from reference TRBV28 and TRBJ2-5 gives the full variable domain: DVKVTQSSRYLVKRTGEKVFLECVQDMDHENMFWYRQDPGLGLRLIYFSYDVKMKEKGDIPEGYSVSREKKERFSLILESASTNQTSMYLCASTPGTPPGTQYFGPGTRLLVL.

The rearrangement links TRBV6-1 to TRBJ1-3; D not certain. Germline CDR1 and CDR2: MNHNS and SASEGT. V was pared by 0 bases and J by 8 bases, with 8 bases between. The CDR3 length is 13 residues. This CDR3 is CASSEAGGYTIYF. The CDR3 DNA reads TGTGCCAGCAGTGAAGCGGGTGGTTACACCATATATTTT.

CDR3 region: CASSPPGRPSSGANVLTF. The CDR3, as DNA: TGTGCCAGCAGCCCCCCGGGCAGGCCGAGCTCTGGGGCCAACGTCCTGACTTTC. V gene TRBV7-3 combines with J gene TRBJ2-6; D not certain. The CDR3 has 18 amino acids. CDR1 and CDR2 from the germline V gene are SGHTA and FQGTGA. V lost 5 bases and J 0 bases, leaving 17 bases between the germline ends.

The rearrangement joins TRBV24-1 to TRBJ2-3; D tentatively reads TRBD1 or TRBD2 (7 bases each). Trimming left V 5 bases short and J 1 base short, with 27 bases between. Germline CDR1 KGHDR, CDR2 SFDVKD. The CDR3 sequence is 20 residues long. CDR3 nucleotides: TGTGCCACCAGTGCCCTTCGGGGCAGGACTTCAGGGGGGGGCACAGATACGCAGTATTTT. It specifies CATSALRGRTSGGGTDTQYF.

V usage is TRBV16 and J usage is TRBJ1-1; no reliable D call. V lost 2 bases and J 5 bases, leaving 9 bases between the germline ends. CDR3 length: 13 residues. Per the germline V gene, CDR1 is KGHSY and CDR2 is FQNENV. The CDR3 nucleotides read TGTGCCAGCAGCCAACTCCGGGGTACTGAAGCTTTCTTT. Protein product: CASSQLRGTEAFF.

The chain links TRBV13 to TRBJ2-2, with D perhaps matching TRBD1 (6 bases). There are 16 residues in the CDR3. V was pared by 2 bases and J by 2 bases, with 12 bases between. CDR1 and CDR2 from the germline V gene are PRHDT and FYEKMQ (reference sequence). This chain's CDR3 is CASSLLGGINTGELFF. In DNA form, the CDR3 reads TGTGCCAGCAGCTTACTAGGGGGAATAAACACCGGGGAGCTGTTTTTT.